The 25 T cell receptor beta chains in this list originate from one sample, sequenced in a study of T cells in localized non-small cell lung cancer (dated by TCRdb to the early 2020s). The protocol used for the library was the immunoSEQ multiplex PCR assay. TCRdb limited this immuneACCESS table to in-frame rearrangements with V and J called. A share of clones is missing; checked studies link under half to unresolved V genes, and the rest is unexplained. In this sample the table shows roughly 30,000 clones, 85% to 90% of which occur a single time. 2.5% to 3% of the sample comes from the top ten. Sequenced material: peripheral blood, taken before any cancer treatment. These receptors were taken from a female donor aged 60 or older with stage I lung adenocarcinoma.

This sequence joins TRBV12-2 and TRBJ2-1; no DNA check was done on the table's D call, TRBD2. TRBV12-2 is a known pseudogene. The CDR3 length is 17 residues. The CDR3: CASRHRWTSGSDREQFF. In nucleotides, the CDR3 is TGTGCAAGTCGCCATAGATGGACTAGCGGGAGTGATCGTGAGCAGTTCTTC.

V usage is TRBV11-2 and J usage is TRBJ2-3, with a tentative D call TRBD1 (8 bases). CDR3 length equals 16 residues. Trimming shortened V by 3 bases and J by 2 bases, and 15 bases separated the two germline ends. Germline V gene sequence: CDR1 SGHAT, CDR2 FQNNGV. CDR3 bases: TGTGCCAGCAGCTTTGGACAGGGAGGGGCCACAGATACGCAGTATTTT. It codes for CASSFGQGGATDTQYF.

The chain carries TRBV9 and TRBJ1-4, with a tentative D call TRBD1 (6 bases). The CDR3 loop spans 15 amino acids. The germline V and J ends were trimmed by 0 bases and 5 bases, with 11 bases remaining between them. CDR1 is SGDLS and CDR2 is YYNGEE in the germline V gene. Here the CDR3 DNA reads TGTGCCAGCAGCGTAGGTGAAGGGGGGAATGAAAAACTGTTTTTT. As protein: CASSVGEGGNEKLFF. The full variable domain, in which reference TRBV9 and TRBJ1-4 provide the parts outside the CDR3, is DSGVTQTPKHLITATGQRVTLRCSPRSGDLSVYWYQQSLDQGLQFLIQYYNGEERAKGNILERFSAQQFPDLHSELNLSSLELGDSALYFCASSVGEGGNEKLFFGSGTQLSVL.

This chain connects TRBV28 to TRBJ1-2; 8 bases line up with TRBD1. V was clipped by 5 bases and J by 2 bases; unmatched bases: 4. Germline V CDR1 and CDR2: MDHEN, SYDVKM. This CDR3 region has 14 residues. The CDR3 bases are TGTGCCAGCAGTCTGGGACAGGAAAACTATGGCTACACCTTC. Amino acid sequence: CASSLGQENYGYTF.

The gene calls are TRBV9 and TRBJ2-1; D gene ambiguous. Trimming removed 0 bases at V and 9 bases at J, with 7 bases between. Germline CDR1 SGDLS, CDR2 YYNGEE. The CDR3 loop spans 12 amino acids. The CDR3 loop reads CASSVALGEQFF. For the CDR3, the DNA is TGTGCCAGCAGCGTAGCCTTAGGTGAGCAGTTCTTC.

The chain recombines TRBV18 with TRBJ1-3; D possibly corresponds to TRBD1 (5 bases). Germline values: CDR1 KGHSH, CDR2 LQKENI. V was pared by 0 bases and J by 4 bases, with 13 bases between. This CDR3 comprises 16 residues. CDR3 nucleotides: TGTGCCAGCTCACCACCCTCCGGAGGGGTCGGAAACACCATATATTTT. It codes for CASSPPSGGVGNTIYF.

The rearrangement links TRBV6-5 to TRBJ2-1; D remains unclear. The CDR3 is made up of 13 amino acids. Trimming shortened V by 6 bases and J by 9 bases, and 15 bases separated the two germline ends. CDR1 and CDR2 (germline): MNHEY, SVGAGI. CDR3 DNA: TGTGCCAGCAGAAGTCAGGCGGTGGGTGAGCAGTTCTTC. Amino acid sequence: CASRSQAVGEQFF.

V gene TRBV30 combines with J gene TRBJ1-2; possible D gene TRBD1, 5 bases. Germline-derived CDR1 and CDR2 are GTSNPN and SVGIG (reference sequence). The CDR3 totals 15 residues. Trimming removed 0 bases at V and 5 bases at J, with 16 bases between. CDR3 bases: TGTGCCTGGAGTGTAATTCGCACAGGTGGATATGGCTACACCTTC. This translates into CAWSVIRTGGYGYTF.

The chain joins TRBV29-1 to TRBJ2-7; 12 bases fit TRBD2. The V and J ends lost 4 bases and 5 bases, in that order; junction bases with no gene match: 0. This CDR3 is 12 amino acids long. The germline CDR1 and CDR2 sequences are SQVTM and ANQGSEA. CDR3: CSVGLAGDEQYF. CDR3 DNA sequence: TGCAGCGTTGGACTAGCGGGAGACGAGCAGTACTTC.

This clone was counted a single time. The chain links TRBV28 to TRBJ2-7, with TRBD2 matching over 7 bases. CDR1 and CDR2 (germline): MDHEN, SYDVKM. The J segment lost 2 bases and the V segment lost 3 bases, leaving 1 base of the junction unmatched. The CDR3 has 13 residues. The CDR3 DNA reads as TGTGCCAGCAGTTTCGGGAGGACCTACGAGCAGTACTTC. It encodes CASSFGRTYEQYF. Variable domain in full (rest from reference TRBV28 and TRBJ2-7): DVKVTQSSRYLVKRTGEKVFLECVQDMDHENMFWYRQDPGLGLRLIYFSYDVKMKEKGDIPEGYSVSREKKERFSLILESASTNQTSMYLCASSFGRTYEQYFGPGTRLTVT.

V is TRBV5-4 and J is TRBJ2-3; 7 bases match TRBD1. V lost 5 bases to trimming and J lost 3 bases; unmatched junction nucleotides: 12. Germline V CDR1 and CDR2: SGHNT, YYREEE (reference sequence). This CDR3 has 16 amino acids. Here the CDR3 DNA reads TGTGCCAGCAGGCCTCAGGACAGGCGGACTACAGATACGCAGTATTTT. It translates to CASRPQDRRTTDTQYF.

The chain joins TRBV28 to TRBJ2-7; 9 bases are shared with TRBD1. CDR3 length: 14 amino acids. The germline CDR1 and CDR2 sequences are MDHEN and SYDVKM. V dropped 6 bases and J dropped 2; count of bases not matched to a gene: 5. As DNA, the CDR3 is TGTGCCAGCAGACGGACAGGGGAAACCTACGAGCAGTACTTC. Translated: CASRRTGETYEQYF.

The chain combines TRBV15 with TRBJ1-2; D is unclear. The CDR3 totals 17 residues. In germline, CDR1 is LNHNV, CDR2 YYDKDF (reference sequence). V was pared by 0 bases and J by 1 base, with 15 bases between. The CDR3 region has the DNA TGTGCCACCAGCAGAGATCTTCTTCGAGATATTAACTATGGCTACACCTTC. Protein product: CATSRDLLRDINYGYTF.

V and J are TRBV7-2 and TRBJ1-2; the D is unclear. Trimming stripped 5 bases from V and 4 bases from J, with 14 bases between. The CDR3 spans 14 residues. The germline V gene has CDR1 SGHTA and CDR2 FQGNSA. CDR3 nucleotides: TGTGCCAGCAGCCCCTCGGCAGTTTCCTATGGCTACACCTTC. As protein: CASSPSAVSYGYTF.

The CDR3 coding sequence is TGTGCCAGCAGTAGTGGAATAGCAGAGACCCAGTACTTC. Its protein product is CASSSGIAETQYF. The chain has TRBV6-6 and TRBJ2-5; D remains ambiguous. Trimming cost V 5 bases and J 4 bases, with 11 bases left between them. Germline CDR1 and CDR2: MNHNY and SVGAGI (reference sequence). The CDR3 length is 13 residues.

The V and J genes are TRBV9 and TRBJ1-5; D remains ambiguous. The ends were cut back, 0 bases at V and 0 bases at J, with 1 base in the middle. The CDR3 runs 13 residues. Germline CDR1 is SGDLS and CDR2 is YYNGEE. For the CDR3, the DNA is TGTGCCAGCAGCGTAGCTAGCAATCAGCCCCAGCATTTT. Its translation: CASSVASNQPQHF.

The chain links TRBV5-1 to TRBJ2-5; D remains unclear. V lost 3 bases and J 2 bases, leaving 2 bases between the germline ends. The CDR3 consists of 11 residues. Germline V gene data show CDR1 as SGHRS and CDR2 as YFSETQ. DNA for the CDR3: TGCGCCAGCAGCTCACAAGAGACCCAGTACTTC. It codes for CASSSQETQYF. Supplemented by reference TRBV5-1 and TRBJ2-5, the full variable domain reads KAGVTQTPRYLIKTRGQQVTLSCSPISGHRSVSWYQQTPGQGLQFLFEYFSETQRNKGNFPGRFSGRQFSNSRSEMNVSTLELGDSALYLCASSSQETQYFGPGTRLLVL.

This clone was observed once. The V gene is TRBV6-1, the J gene TRBJ1-2; D is possibly TRBD1 (5 bases). Trimming removed 1 base from V and 0 bases from J, with 9 bases in between. Germline V gives CDR1 MNHNS, CDR2 SASEGT. This CDR3 is built from 15 residues. CDR3 sequence (DNA): TGTGCCAGCAGTGAAGGTCCAGGGTCTAACTATGGCTACACCTTC. It specifies CASSEGPGSNYGYTF.

The J gene is TRBJ2-1, the V gene TRBV18; TRBD2 might be the D (6 bases). The CDR3 loop spans 14 amino acids. The V and J ends lost 4 bases and 8 bases respectively, with 15 bases between them. CDR1 is KGHSH, CDR2 LQKENI, per germline. The CDR3 sequence: CASSQSRGGDEQFF. The CDR3 DNA is TGTGCCAGCTCACAATCCCGGGGAGGAGATGAGCAGTTCTTC.

This clone is a singleton in its sample. The chain links TRBV10-3 to TRBJ2-2, with a tentative D call TRBD1 (6 bases). The CDR3 is 19 residues long. Germline V gene sequence: CDR1 ENHRY, CDR2 SYGVKD. V lost 3 bases to trimming and J lost 3 bases, with 23 bases between them. The CDR3 DNA reads as TGTGCCATCAGTGACCCCACCCCAGGGAAGAAGGGGGACACCGGGGAGCTGTTTTTT. This sequence encodes CAISDPTPGKKGDTGELFF.

This clone was seen only once. The V gene is TRBV28, the J gene TRBJ2-6; D is undetermined. CDR1 and CDR2 from the germline V gene are MDHEN and SYDVKM. The CDR3 has 14 amino acids. The V end was cut by 8 bases, the J end by 0 bases, with 8 bases between. The CDR3 is CASGRISGANVLTF. The CDR3 DNA reads TGTGCCAGCGGGCGAATCTCTGGGGCCAACGTCCTGACTTTC. Full variable domain (remainder filled in from reference TRBV28 and TRBJ2-6): DVKVTQSSRYLVKRTGEKVFLECVQDMDHENMFWYRQDPGLGLRLIYFSYDVKMKEKGDIPEGYSVSREKKERFSLILESASTNQTSMYLCASGRISGANVLTFGAGSRLTVL.

The CDR3 sequence: CASSPGQLSGNTIYF. DNA of the CDR3: TGTGCCAGCAGTCCCGGACAGCTCTCTGGAAACACCATATATTTT. V gene TRBV28 combines with J gene TRBJ1-3, with D possibly matching TRBD1 (6 bases). Trimming removed 5 bases from V and 0 bases from J, with 11 bases in between. Germline V gene data show CDR1 as MDHEN and CDR2 as SYDVKM. This CDR3 contains 15 residues.

V usage is TRBV4-3 and J usage is TRBJ1-3; D remains ambiguous. The germline V gene encodes CDR1 LGHNA and CDR2 YSLEER. The CDR3 sequence is 16 residues long. Deletions cut 4 bases from V and 0 bases from J, with 13 bases between. Written as DNA, the CDR3 is TGCGCCAGCAGCCCTCACGCATCGATCTCTGGAAACACCATATATTTT. It yields the protein CASSPHASISGNTIYF.

J is TRBJ2-2 and V is TRBV12-5; D is unresolved. V lost 6 bases to trimming and J lost 9 bases, with 11 bases between them. Germline CDR1 reads LGHNT; CDR2 reads FRNRAP. The length of the CDR3 is 12 residues. The CDR3 sequence is CASGGSPRELFF. CDR3 sequence (DNA): TGTGCTAGTGGGGGTAGCCCACGGGAGCTGTTTTTT.

The chain carries TRBV5-1 and TRBJ2-1; TRBD2 matches 14 bases. After removal of 2 bases from V and 10 bases from J, the junction contained 8 bases not matched to a gene. The germline V gene has CDR1 SGHRS and CDR2 YFSETQ. CDR3 size: 16 residues. CDR3 region: CASSLGTSGSWEEQFF. CDR3 nucleotides: TGCGCCAGCAGCTTAGGGACTAGCGGGAGCTGGGAAGAGCAGTTCTTC.